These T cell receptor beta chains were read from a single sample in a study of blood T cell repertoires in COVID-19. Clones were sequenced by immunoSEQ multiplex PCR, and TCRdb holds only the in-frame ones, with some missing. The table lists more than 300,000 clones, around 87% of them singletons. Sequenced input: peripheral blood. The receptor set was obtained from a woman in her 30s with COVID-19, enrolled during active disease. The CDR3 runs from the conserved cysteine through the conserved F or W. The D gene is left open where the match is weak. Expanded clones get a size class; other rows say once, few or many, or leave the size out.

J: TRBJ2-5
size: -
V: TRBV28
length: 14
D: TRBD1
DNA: TGTGCCAGCACGCCCGCAGGGGGCGCCGAGACCCAGTACTTC
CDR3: CASTPAGGAETQYF

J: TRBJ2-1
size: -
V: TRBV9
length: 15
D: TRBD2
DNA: TGTGCCAGCAGCGTAAGCGGGAGGGCCGATAATGAGCAGTTCTTC
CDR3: CASSVSGRADNEQFF

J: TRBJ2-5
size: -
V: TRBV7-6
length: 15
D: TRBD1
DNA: TGTGCCAGCAGCCCCGGACAGGGGTCGTTTGAGACCCAGTACTTC
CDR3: CASSPGQGSFETQYF

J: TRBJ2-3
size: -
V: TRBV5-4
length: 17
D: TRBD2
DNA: TGTGCCAGCAGCTTGATGGGACTAGGTCCCCGCACAGATACGCAGTATTTT
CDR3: CASSLMGLGPRTDTQYF

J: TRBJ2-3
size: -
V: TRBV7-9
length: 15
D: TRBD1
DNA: TGTGCCAGCAGCCACCGGGACAGGGACGTAGATACGCAGTATTTT
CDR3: CASSHRDRDVDTQYF

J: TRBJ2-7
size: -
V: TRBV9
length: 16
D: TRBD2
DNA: TGTGCCAGCAGCGGGAAACTAGCGGGGGGCTCCTACGAGCAGTACTTC
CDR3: CASSGKLAGGSYEQYF

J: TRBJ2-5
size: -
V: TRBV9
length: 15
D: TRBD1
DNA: TGTGCCAGCAGCGACCGGGACAGGGGGCAGGAGACCCAGTACTTC
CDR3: CASSDRDRGQETQYF

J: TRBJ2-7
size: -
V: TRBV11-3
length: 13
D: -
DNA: TGTGCCAGCAGCCCAACCGACAGCCACGAGCAGTACTTC
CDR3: CASSPTDSHEQYF

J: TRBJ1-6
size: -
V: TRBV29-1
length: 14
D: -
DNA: TGCAGCGTTAAGCACGGGGGTGGTAATTCACCCCTCCACTTT
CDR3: CSVKHGGGNSPLHF

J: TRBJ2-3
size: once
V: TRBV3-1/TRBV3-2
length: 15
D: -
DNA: TGTGCCAGCAGCCCTGGGGGACTTACGTCCGATACGCAGTATTTT
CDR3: CASSPGGLTSDTQYF

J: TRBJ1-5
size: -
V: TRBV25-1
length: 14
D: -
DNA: TGTGCCAGCAGTAACTCAGGGGAAGATCAGCCCCAGCATTTT
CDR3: CASSNSGEDQPQHF

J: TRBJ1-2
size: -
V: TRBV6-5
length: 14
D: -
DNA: TGTGCCAGCAGTTACTCAGGGAGCTCCTATGGCTACACCTTC
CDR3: CASSYSGSSYGYTF

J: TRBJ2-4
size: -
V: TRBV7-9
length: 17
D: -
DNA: TGTGCCAGCAGTCCGCAGGGGAGCGCCCGGACCAAAAACATTCAGTACTTC
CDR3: CASSPQGSARTKNIQYF

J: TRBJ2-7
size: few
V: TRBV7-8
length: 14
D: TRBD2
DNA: TGTGCCAGCAGCACCGGGACTAGCTCCTACGAGCAGTACTTC
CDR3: CASSTGTSSYEQYF

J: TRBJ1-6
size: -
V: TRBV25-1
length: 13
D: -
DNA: TGTGCCAGCAGCTATAGGGGAAATTCACCCCTCCACTTT
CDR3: CASSYRGNSPLHF

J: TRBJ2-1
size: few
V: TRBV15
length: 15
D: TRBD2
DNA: TGTGCCACCAGCAGAGATAATAGCGGGAGCTATGAGCAGTTCTTC
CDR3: CATSRDNSGSYEQFF

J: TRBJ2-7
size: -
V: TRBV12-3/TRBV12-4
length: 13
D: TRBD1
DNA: TGTGCCAGCACACGGGACAGGGGATACGAGCAGTACTTC
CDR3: CASTRDRGYEQYF

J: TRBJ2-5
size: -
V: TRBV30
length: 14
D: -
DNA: TGTGCCTGGAGTCAAACAGGGAGGGGAGAGACCCAGTACTTC
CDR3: CAWSQTGRGETQYF

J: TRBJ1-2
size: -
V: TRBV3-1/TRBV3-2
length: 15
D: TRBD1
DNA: TGTGCCAGCAGCGTTCCCGGGACAGGGGGCTATGGCTACACCTTC
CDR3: CASSVPGTGGYGYTF

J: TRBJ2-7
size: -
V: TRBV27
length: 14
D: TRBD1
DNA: TGTGCCAGCAGGCCGGGACAGGGGAACGGCGAGCAGTACTTC
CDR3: CASRPGQGNGEQYF

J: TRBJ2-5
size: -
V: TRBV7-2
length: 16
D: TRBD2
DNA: TGTGCCAGCAGCCCCGGGACTAGCGACCCTCAAGAGACCCAGTACTTC
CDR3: CASSPGTSDPQETQYF

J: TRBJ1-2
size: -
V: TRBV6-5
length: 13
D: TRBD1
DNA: TGTGCCAGCACCCCGGGACAGATCTATGGCTACACCTTC
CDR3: CASTPGQIYGYTF

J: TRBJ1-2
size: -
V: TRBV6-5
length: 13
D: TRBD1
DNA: TGTGCCAGCAGGAGAACAGGGGCCTATGGCTACACCTTC
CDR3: CASRRTGAYGYTF

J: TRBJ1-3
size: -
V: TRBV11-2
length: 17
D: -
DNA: TGTGCCAGCAGCTTAGACGCACGACGGAGCTCTGGAAACACCATATATTTT
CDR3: CASSLDARRSSGNTIYF

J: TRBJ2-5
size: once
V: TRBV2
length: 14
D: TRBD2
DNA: TGTGCCAGCACCCGGACTAGCGGGAGAGAGACCCAGTACTTC
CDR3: CASTRTSGRETQYF

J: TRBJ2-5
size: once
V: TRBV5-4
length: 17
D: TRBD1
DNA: TGTGCCAGCAGCTTGACCGGACAGGGAGTCTCCAAAGAGACCCAGTACTTC
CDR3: CASSLTGQGVSKETQYF

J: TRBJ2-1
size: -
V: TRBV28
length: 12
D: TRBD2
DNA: TGTGCCGGGGGGGAATCCTACAATGAGCAGTTCTTC
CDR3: CAGGESYNEQFF

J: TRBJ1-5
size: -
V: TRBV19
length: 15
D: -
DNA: TGTGCCAGTAGTACCGCCGGGACAATCAATCAGCCCCAGCATTTT
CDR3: CASSTAGTINQPQHF

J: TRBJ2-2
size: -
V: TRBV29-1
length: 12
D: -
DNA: TGCAGCGTTGTGAGGGCCCCCGGGGAGCTGTTTTTT
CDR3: CSVVRAPGELFF

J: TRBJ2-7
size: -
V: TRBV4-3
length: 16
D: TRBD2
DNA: TGCGCCAGCAGCCAAGCCGTAGCGGGACTCCTTTACGAGCAGTACTTC
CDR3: CASSQAVAGLLYEQYF

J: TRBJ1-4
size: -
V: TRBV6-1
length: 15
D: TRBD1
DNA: TGTGCCAGCAGTGAACTACGACAGGGGAATGAAAAACTGTTTTTT
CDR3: CASSELRQGNEKLFF

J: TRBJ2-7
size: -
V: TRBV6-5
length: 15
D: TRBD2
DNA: TGTGCCAGCAGTTACGCTGGGACTAGTAAGTACGAGCAGTACTTC
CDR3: CASSYAGTSKYEQYF

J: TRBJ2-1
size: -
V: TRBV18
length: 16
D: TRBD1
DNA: TGTGCCAGCTCACCACCGAGGACAGGATTTTACAATGAGCAGTTCTTC
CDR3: CASSPPRTGFYNEQFF

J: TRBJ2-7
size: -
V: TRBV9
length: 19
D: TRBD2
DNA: TGTGCCAGCAGCGAGGGACTAGCGGTAACCGGATCAAGCTCCTACGAGCAGTACTTC
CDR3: CASSEGLAVTGSSSYEQYF

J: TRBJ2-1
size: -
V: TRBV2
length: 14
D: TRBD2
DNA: TGTGCCAGCAGCGGACTAGCGGGGTACAATGAGCAGTTCTTC
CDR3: CASSGLAGYNEQFF

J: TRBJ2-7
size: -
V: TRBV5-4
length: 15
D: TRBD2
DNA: TGTGCCAGCAGCTTAGATAGCGGGAGTTTCTACGAGCAGTACTTC
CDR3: CASSLDSGSFYEQYF

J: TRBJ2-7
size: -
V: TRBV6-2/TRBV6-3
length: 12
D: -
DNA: TGTGCCAGCAGTGGAGGGCCTTACGAGCAGTACTTC
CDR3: CASSGGPYEQYF

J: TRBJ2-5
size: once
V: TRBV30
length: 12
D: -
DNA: TGTGCCTGGACAGGGTCCAAAGAGACCCAGTACTTC
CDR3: CAWTGSKETQYF

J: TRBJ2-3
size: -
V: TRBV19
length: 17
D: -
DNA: TGTGCCAGTAGTATAGACGCCCCGGGACACGAAACGGATACGCAGTATTTT
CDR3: CASSIDAPGHETDTQYF

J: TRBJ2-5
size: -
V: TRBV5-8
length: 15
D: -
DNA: TGTGCCAGCAGTGCCGGGGTGCGAACGCAAGAGACCCAGTACTTC
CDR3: CASSAGVRTQETQYF

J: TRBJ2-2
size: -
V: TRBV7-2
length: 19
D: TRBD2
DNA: TGTGCCAGCAGCCGCCGACTAGCGGGAGATGAAAGGGACACCGGGGAGCTGTTTTTT
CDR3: CASSRRLAGDERDTGELFF

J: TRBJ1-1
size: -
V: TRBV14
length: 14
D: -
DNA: TGTGCCAGCAGCCAATACAGGGCGAACACTGAAGCTTTCTTT
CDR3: CASSQYRANTEAFF

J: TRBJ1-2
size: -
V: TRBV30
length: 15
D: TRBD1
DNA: TGTGCCTGGAGTACCGGGACAGGGGGCCGGCATGACTACACCTTC
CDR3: CAWSTGTGGRHDYTF

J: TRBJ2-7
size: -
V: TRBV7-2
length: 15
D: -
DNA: TGTGCCAGCAGTCCCCAGGCGACACAATCCTACGAGCAGTACTTC
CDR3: CASSPQATQSYEQYF

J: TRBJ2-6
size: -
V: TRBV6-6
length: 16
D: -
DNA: TGTGCCAGCAGTCGACCTTCCCGCTCTGGGGCCAACGTCCTGACTTTC
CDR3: CASSRPSRSGANVLTF

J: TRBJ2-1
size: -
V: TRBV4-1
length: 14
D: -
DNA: TGCGCCAGCAGCCCTCCCGACTGGAACAATGAGCAGTTCTTC
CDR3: CASSPPDWNNEQFF

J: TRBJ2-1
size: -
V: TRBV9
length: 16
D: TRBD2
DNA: TGTGCCAGCAGCCCCCGGACTAGCGGGTCTTATCATGAGCAGTTCTTC
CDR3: CASSPRTSGSYHEQFF

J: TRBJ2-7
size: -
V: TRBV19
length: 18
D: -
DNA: TGTGCCAGTAGTAGGGGTGGAGGGGGCGCCTATTTCTCCTACGAGCAGTACTTC
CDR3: CASSRGGGGAYFSYEQYF

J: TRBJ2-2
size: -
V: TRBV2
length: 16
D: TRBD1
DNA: TGTGCCAGCAGTGTTGGACAGGGTTTCGACACCGGGGAGCTGTTTTTT
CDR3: CASSVGQGFDTGELFF

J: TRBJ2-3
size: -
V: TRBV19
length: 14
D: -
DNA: TGTGCCAGTAGTGTCTCAGTGGCGGCAGATACGCAGTATTTT
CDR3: CASSVSVAADTQYF

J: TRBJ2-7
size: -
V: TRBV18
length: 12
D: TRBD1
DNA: TGTGCCAGCTCATCGGACAGGGTCGAGCAGTACTTC
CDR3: CASSSDRVEQYF

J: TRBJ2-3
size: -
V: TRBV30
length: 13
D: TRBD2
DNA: TGTGCCTGGAGTACTAGCGGGGCAGATACGCAGTATTTT
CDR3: CAWSTSGADTQYF

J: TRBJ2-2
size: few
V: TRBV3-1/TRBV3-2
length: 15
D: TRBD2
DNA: TGTGCCAGCAGCCAACTAGCGGGAGAAAACGGGGAGCTGTTTTTT
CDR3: CASSQLAGENGELFF

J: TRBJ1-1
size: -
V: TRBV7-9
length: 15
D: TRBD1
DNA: TGTGCCAGCAGCTTCGTACAGGGGGCAAACACTGAAGCTTTCTTT
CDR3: CASSFVQGANTEAFF

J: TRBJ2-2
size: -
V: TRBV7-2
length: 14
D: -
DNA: TGTGCCACCACTAGGGGAGGAGACACCGGGGAGCTGTTTTTT
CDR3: CATTRGGDTGELFF

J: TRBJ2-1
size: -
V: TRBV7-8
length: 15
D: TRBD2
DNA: TGTGCCAGCAGCTCAAGCGGGAGGTTATACAATGAGCAGTTCTTC
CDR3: CASSSSGRLYNEQFF

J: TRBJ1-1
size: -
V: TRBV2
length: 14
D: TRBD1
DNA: TGTGCCAGCAGTATGGGGACAGTTCACGCTGAAGCTTTCTTT
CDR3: CASSMGTVHAEAFF

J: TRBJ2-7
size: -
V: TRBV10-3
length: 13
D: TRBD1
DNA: TGTGCCATCACCAAGGACAGGGTGGACGAGCAGTACTTC
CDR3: CAITKDRVDEQYF

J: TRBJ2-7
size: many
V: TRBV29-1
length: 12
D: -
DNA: TGCAGCGTTGCCCCCAGCTCCTACGAGCAGTACTTC
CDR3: CSVAPSSYEQYF